This TCR beta chain was sequenced for a study of blood T cell repertoires in COVID-19. Assay: immunoSEQ multiplex PCR; the TCRdb copy retains only in-frame clones and omits some. The repertoire holds 130,000 to 150,000 clones, with under 90% as singletons. Germline CDR1 is SGHNT and CDR2 is YYREEE (reference sequence). CDR3 size: 15 residues. Trimming took 2 bases from V and 0 from J, leaving 9 bases between them. The material sequenced was peripheral blood. This TCR derives from a human donor in a cohort sampled during active COVID-19. The chain has TRBV5-4 and TRBJ1-5; D ambiguous. The CDR3 protein is CASSLVEYSNQPQHF. CDR3 in DNA: TGTGCCAGCAGCTTAGTAGAATATAGCAATCAGCCCCAGCATTTT.